The 28 T cell receptor beta chains below come from one sample, sequenced in a study of cytotoxic CD8 clonotypes in ibrutinib-treated CLL (dated by TCRdb to about 2021). The sample's time point, from its label and the paper: eleven to twelve months on ibrutinib. Library method: the immunoSEQ multiplex PCR assay. TCRdb took this table from immuneACCESS and kept in-frame rearrangements with V and J called. Such tables lack part of the clones; where checked against another copy, unresolved V genes explain under half of the gap, and the rest is unexplained. The table for this sample lists some 46,000 clones; roughly 76% of them were counted only once. In total, the top ten clones hold around 13% of the sample. Material: PBMCs, obtained after 12 months of ibrutinib treatment. The receptors derive from a human donor with chronic lymphocytic leukemia.

The V and J genes are TRBV9 and TRBJ2-1; TRBD2 aligns across 9 bases. Germline CDR1 and CDR2: SGDLS and YYNGEE. V shed 4 bases and J 4 bases; nucleotides not matched to a gene: 3. CDR3 size: 14 residues. The CDR3 region has the DNA TGTGCCAGCAGCCAAGCGGGGGGTTACAATGAGCAGTTCTTC. Translated, it gives CASSQAGGYNEQFF.

The rearrangement links TRBV27 to TRBJ1-2; 10 nucleotides match TRBD1. J lost 5 bases, V lost 5 bases, and 8 bases had no gene match. CDR1 and CDR2 (germline): MNHEY, SMNVEV (reference sequence). The CDR3 has 15 amino acids. In nucleotides, the CDR3 is TGTGCCAGCAGTACCACGACAGGGGGCCTATATGGCTACACCTTC. Translated, it gives CASSTTTGGLYGYTF.

The chain is built from TRBV10-1 and TRBJ2-2; D not certain. The CDR3 is made up of 11 amino acids. V shed 3 bases and J shed 7 bases, with 3 bases lying between them. The germline V gene has CDR1 WNHNN and CDR2 SYGVQD (reference sequence). The CDR3 bases are TGCGCCAGCAGTGACCACGGGGAGCTGTTTTTT. It specifies CASSDHGELFF.

The chain is built from TRBV7-2 and TRBJ2-6, with TRBD1 matching 8 bases. CDR3 length: 17 amino acids. CDR1 and CDR2 from the germline V gene are SGHTA and FQGNSA. Trimming cost V 5 bases and J 4 bases; bases outside gene matches: 10. The chain's CDR3 is CASSPGTGIQGANVLTF. The CDR3 DNA follows: TGTGCCAGCAGCCCAGGGACAGGCATTCAAGGGGCCAACGTCCTGACTTTC.

The chain employs TRBV15 and TRBJ1-1; the D gene is possibly TRBD1 (5 bases). This CDR3 has 14 residues. V was cut by 3 bases and J by 0 bases, with 8 bases left in between. CDR1 is LNHNV, CDR2 YYDKDF, per germline (reference sequence). Here the CDR3 DNA reads TGTGCCACCAGCAGCAGGGTCATGAACACTGAAGCTTTCTTT. The encoded protein is CATSSRVMNTEAFF.

The CDR3 DNA follows: TGTGCCAGCAGCCCAAGGGTTTTCACAGATACGCAGTATTTT. Its protein is CASSPRVFTDTQYF. The chain employs TRBV9 and TRBJ2-3; no firm D call. Germline V lookup: CDR1 SGDLS, CDR2 YYNGEE. The V end lost 4 bases, the J end lost 2 bases, and 11 bases lay between the germline ends. The CDR3 length is 14 residues.

The chain combines TRBV7-2 with TRBJ2-2; 8 nucleotides line up with TRBD1. CDR1 and CDR2 from the germline V gene are SGHTA and FQGNSA. V shed 0 bases and J 7 bases; nucleotides not matched to a gene: 4. The CDR3 contains 15 residues. CDR3 sequence: CASSLADRVVGELFF. CDR3 bases: TGTGCCAGCAGCTTAGCGGACAGGGTAGTCGGGGAGCTGTTTTTT.

This clone was seen only a few times. This sample also contains other DNA sequences that code for the same CDR3. The chain recombines TRBV18 with TRBJ1-1, with 8 bases identical to TRBD1. The ends lost 3 bases at V and 5 bases at J; junction bases unmatched: 2. Germline V gene sequence: CDR1 KGHSH, CDR2 LQKENI. The CDR3 contains 13 residues. The CDR3 sequence is CASSPDRGTEAFF. The CDR3 DNA reads as TGTGCCAGCTCACCCGACAGGGGTACTGAAGCTTTCTTT.

This sequence joins TRBV6-1 and TRBJ2-7, with D unresolved. Trimming cost V 2 bases and J 7 bases, with 18 bases left between them. The CDR3 length is 15 residues. CDR1 and CDR2 (germline): MNHNS, SASEGT. The CDR3 DNA reads TGTGCCAGCAGTGAACCACCGCTTTCCAATTGGGAGCAGTACTTC. It is translated as CASSEPPLSNWEQYF.

The CDR3 DNA reads TGTGCCATCAGTGTCGGGGGTGAGGACACTGAAGCTTTCTTT. As protein: CAISVGGEDTEAFF. The J gene is TRBJ1-1, the V gene TRBV10-3, with TRBD1 as a possible D gene (5 bases). The CDR3 has 14 residues. Germline V CDR1 and CDR2: ENHRY, SYGVKD. V lost 4 bases and J 3 bases, leaving 12 bases between the germline ends.

The V gene is TRBV5-1, the J gene TRBJ2-7; 13 bases align to TRBD2. The V segment lost 0 bases and the J segment 2 bases; nucleotides outside the gene matches: 2. The CDR3 runs 16 residues. The germline gives CDR1 SGHRS, CDR2 YFSETQ. The CDR3 sequence: CASSLGGTSGAYEQYF. CDR3 bases: TGCGCCAGCAGCTTGGGTGGGACTAGCGGGGCCTACGAGCAGTACTTC. The full variable domain, completed using reference TRBV5-1 and TRBJ2-7, is KAGVTQTPRYLIKTRGQQVTLSCSPISGHRSVSWYQQTPGQGLQFLFEYFSETQRNKGNFPGRFSGRQFSNSRSEMNVSTLELGDSALYLCASSLGGTSGAYEQYFGPGTRLTVT.

On this clone: Germline is not matched at one junction end, which may reflect a read error. CDR3 sequence (DNA): TGCGCCAGCAGTGATGGCAGGATGAACACTGAAGCTTTCTTT. Residues: CASSDGRMNTEAFF. This rearrangement joins TRBV6-5 to TRBJ1-1; unclear D gene. Germline CDR1 and CDR2: MNHEY and SVGAGI. The CDR3 runs to 14 residues.

This chain connects TRBV7-2 to TRBJ2-7; 9 nucleotides align to TRBD2. This CDR3 has 15 amino acids. The junction had 6 bases not matched to a gene; V was cut back by 5 bases and J by 1 base. Germline CDR1 and CDR2: SGHTA and FQGNSA. The CDR3 sequence: CASSRSGGLSYEQYF. In DNA form, the CDR3 reads TGTGCCAGCAGCCGCAGCGGGGGGCTATCCTACGAGCAGTACTTC.

The chain combines TRBV19 with TRBJ2-1; D remains unclear. V lost 11 bases to trimming and J lost 3 bases, with 8 bases between them. Germline V gives CDR1 LNHDA, CDR2 SQIVND (reference sequence). CDR3 size: 11 residues. CDR3 residues: CASRYYNEQFF. The CDR3 bases are TGTGCCTCCCGGTACTACAATGAGCAGTTCTTC.

The chain combines TRBV13 with TRBJ1-1, with TRBD1 as a possible D gene (5 bases). CDR1 and CDR2 from the germline V gene are PRHDT and FYEKMQ (reference sequence). The V gene lost 0 bases and the J gene lost 5 bases, with 7 bases spanning the gap. The CDR3 contains 13 residues. The CDR3 is CASSLGRDTEAFF. In DNA form, the CDR3 reads TGTGCCAGCAGCTTAGGCAGGGATACTGAAGCTTTCTTT.

The table lists this clone with a few counts. V gene TRBV11-3 combines with J gene TRBJ2-5, with 9 bases matching TRBD2. Germline V gives CDR1 SGHNT, CDR2 YENEEA. The CDR3 spans 14 residues. Germline trimming cut 5 bases from V and 3 bases from J; bases unmatched to any gene: 4. In DNA form, the CDR3 reads TGTGCCAGCAGCCAGGGACTAGCAGAAGAGACCCAGTACTTC. This sequence encodes CASSQGLAEETQYF.

The chain couples TRBV28 to TRBJ1-6; TRBD1 matches 7 bases. This CDR3 is 16 amino acids long. Germline V gene data show CDR1 as MDHEN and CDR2 as SYDVKM. Trimming cost V 7 bases and J 1 base; bases outside gene matches: 7. In nucleotides, the CDR3 is TGTGCCAGCACCCTAGACAGGGCGTCCTATAATTCACCCCTCCACTTT. This sequence encodes CASTLDRASYNSPLHF. Full variable domain (rest looked up from reference TRBV28 and TRBJ1-6): DVKVTQSSRYLVKRTGEKVFLECVQDMDHENMFWYRQDPGLGLRLIYFSYDVKMKEKGDIPEGYSVSREKKERFSLILESASTNQTSMYLCASTLDRASYNSPLHFGNGTRLTVT.

The chain has TRBV5-6 and TRBJ2-5; 9 positions agree with TRBD1. Germline V gives CDR1 SGHDT, CDR2 YYEEEE. Losses at the gene ends were 4 bases for V and 5 bases for J; bases not matched to a gene: 9. This CDR3 comprises 15 residues. Here the CDR3 DNA reads TGTGCCAGCAGCAGTGCCGGGACAGGGAGGGAGACCCAGTACTTC. Translating gives CASSSAGTGRETQYF.

This clone turned up a few times. This sequence joins TRBV9 and TRBJ1-2; D unresolved. The germline gives CDR1 SGDLS, CDR2 YYNGEE. With 3 bases removed from V and 8 bases from J, the gap between germline ends came to 11 bases. This CDR3 comprises 12 residues. The CDR3 DNA follows: TGTGCCAGCAGCGAGGGAGGGAGAGGCTACACCTTC. This gives the protein CASSEGGRGYTF.

This chain connects TRBV28 to TRBJ2-3, with D maybe TRBD2 (7 bases). Germline assignment: CDR1 MDHEN and CDR2 SYDVKM. Trimming pared 6 bases from V and 3 bases from J, leaving 13 bases between. The length of the CDR3 is 14 residues. The CDR3 here is CASRSGGATDTQYF. CDR3 DNA sequence: TGTGCCAGCAGGTCGGGGGGCGCTACAGATACGCAGTATTTT.

The rearrangement uses TRBV30 and TRBJ1-3, with D unclear. Trimming took 5 bases from V and 3 from J, leaving 8 bases between them. This CDR3 has 12 residues. Germline values: CDR1 GTSNPN, CDR2 SVGIG (reference sequence). This CDR3 reads CAWGENGNTIYF. The CDR3 nucleotides read TGTGCCTGGGGGGAAAATGGAAACACCATATATTTT.

This chain joins TRBV29-1 and TRBJ2-7; no reliable D call. CDR1 is SQVTM, CDR2 ANQGSEA, per germline. Trimming left V 2 bases short and J 0 bases short, with 8 bases between. CDR3 size: 13 residues. The CDR3 DNA follows: TGCAGCGTTGAAACTATAAACTCCTACGAGCAGTACTTC. Translation: CSVETINSYEQYF.

V and J are TRBV5-1 and TRBJ2-5; 7 bases agree with TRBD2. The ends lost 2 bases at V and 5 bases at J; junction bases unmatched: 3. CDR3 length: 13 amino acids. Germline CDR1 and CDR2: SGHRS and YFSETQ. The DNA of the CDR3 is TGCGCCAGCAGCTTCCCCGGGGGGGAGACCCAGTACTTC. It is translated as CASSFPGGETQYF.

The gene calls are TRBV10-3 and TRBJ2-1; TRBD2 aligns across 9 bases. The length of the CDR3 is 15 residues. CDR1 and CDR2 from the germline V gene are ENHRY and SYGVKD. The trim removed 0 bases at V and 9 bases at J, leaving 6 bases unmatched. The CDR3 nucleotides are TGTGCCATCAGTGAGTCTTTAGCTAGCGGGGTTGAGCAGTTCTTC. This encodes CAISESLASGVEQFF.

The chain carries TRBV6-5 and TRBJ1-1, with a weak D call TRBD1 (5 bases). Germline lookup yields CDR1 MNHEY and CDR2 SVGAGI. Trimming cost V 5 bases and J 0 bases, with 13 bases left between them. CDR3 length: 15 amino acids. The CDR3 loop is CASSVVGGVNTEAFF. CDR3 DNA: TGTGCCAGCAGTGTCGTGGGGGGAGTGAACACTGAAGCTTTCTTT.

The V call is TRBV6-1, the J call TRBJ2-6, with D possibly called TRBD1 or TRBD2 (6 bases each). CDR3 length: 18 amino acids. The V gene's germline CDR1 is MNHNS and CDR2 SASEGT. Trimming took off 4 bases at V and 0 bases at J, with 16 bases between the two ends. The CDR3 bases are TGTGCCAGCAGTGTGCGGGACAACTTCTTCTCTGGGGCCAACGTCCTGACTTTC. Its translation is CASSVRDNFFSGANVLTF.

This clone was found once. This sequence joins TRBV6-1 and TRBJ2-7; the D call may be TRBD1 or TRBD2 (5 bases each). The ends were cut back, 0 bases at V and 1 base at J, with 7 bases in the middle. CDR1 is MNHNS, CDR2 SASEGT, per germline. The CDR3 covers 14 residues. CDR3: CASSEAWGSYEQYF. In nucleotides, the CDR3 is TGTGCCAGCAGTGAAGCGTGGGGGTCCTACGAGCAGTACTTC.

This clone has a handful of counts. The V gene is TRBV7-3, the J gene TRBJ1-2; D call uncertain. The V end lost 3 bases, the J end lost 2 bases, and 7 bases lay between the germline ends. The CDR3 length is 13 residues. CDR1 is SGHTA and CDR2 is FQGTGA in the germline V gene. CDR3 protein: CASSFQGNYGYTF. The CDR3 nucleotides read TGTGCCAGCAGCTTCCAAGGCAACTATGGCTACACCTTC.